A single sample is the source of the 25 T cell receptor beta chains below, sequenced in a study of shared clonotypes between healthy human individuals. Cells designated naive CD8 were CD45RO-negative and were positively selected for CCR7, with terminally differentiated effector memory CD45RA+ cells excluded. The method was immunoSEQ multiplex PCR; TCRdb's version includes in-frame clones alone and lacks a portion of them. Among about 2.2 million clones, about 92% were seen once, and the ten largest hold around 1.7%. Sequencing used naive CD8+ T cells from PBMCs. The receptors originated from a man between 18 and 35 years old in good health. Some clones in this sample may be carry-over from other donors' samples.

The CDR3 sequence is CASSFVPGTSDYEQYF. The CDR3 nucleotides are TGCGCCAGCAGCTTCGTCCCTGGGACTAGCGACTACGAGCAGTACTTC. The chain uses TRBV5-1 and TRBJ2-7, with 10 bases matching TRBD2. The trim removed 2 bases at V and 3 bases at J, leaving 8 bases unmatched. The CDR3 extends over 16 amino acids. The germline V gene has CDR1 SGHRS and CDR2 YFSETQ. The full variable domain, with the rest looked up from reference TRBV5-1 and TRBJ2-7, is KAGVTQTPRYLIKTRGQQVTLSCSPISGHRSVSWYQQTPGQGLQFLFEYFSETQRNKGNFPGRFSGRQFSNSRSEMNVSTLELGDSALYLCASSFVPGTSDYEQYFGPGTRLTVT.

V usage is TRBV5-1 and J usage is TRBJ2-7; 9 bases map to TRBD1. The CDR3 is 14 residues long. Germline V lookup: CDR1 SGHRS, CDR2 YFSETQ. With V trimmed by 3 bases and J by 4 bases, 5 bases remained unmatched. CDR3 region: CASSYTGGAYEQYF. CDR3 bases: TGCGCCAGCAGCTACACAGGGGGCGCTTACGAGCAGTACTTC.

This rearrangement joins TRBV6-6 to TRBJ1-1, with 7 bases identical to TRBD1. V trimming: 5 bases; J trimming: 1 base; junction bases outside the gene matches: 10. Germline V CDR1 and CDR2: MNHNY, SVGAGI (reference sequence). The CDR3 is made up of 16 amino acids. This chain's CDR3 is CASSLTQTGRNTEAFF. The CDR3 DNA follows: TGTGCCAGCAGTCTGACTCAGACAGGGAGGAACACTGAAGCTTTCTTT.

V gene TRBV30 combines with J gene TRBJ2-7, with 7 bases fitting TRBD2. The CDR3 covers 15 residues. J lost 3 bases, V lost 3 bases, and 11 bases had no gene match. Germline V gene data show CDR1 as GTSNPN and CDR2 as SVGIG (reference sequence). In nucleotides, the CDR3 is TGTGCCTGGAGCCTGGCCACGGGACTACACTACGAGCAGTACTTC. Translating gives CAWSLATGLHYEQYF. The full variable domain, completed using reference TRBV30 and TRBJ2-7, is SQTIHQWPATLVQPVGSPLSLECTVEGTSNPNLYWYRQAAGRGLQLLFYSVGIGQISSEVPQNLSASRPQDRQFILSSKKLLLSDSGFYLCAWSLATGLHYEQYFGPGTRLTVT.

The chain is built from TRBV9 and TRBJ2-7; 15 positions agree with TRBD2. V trimming: 3 bases; J trimming: 1 base; junction bases outside the gene matches: 2. The CDR3 runs 16 residues. Germline V gene sequence: CDR1 SGDLS, CDR2 YYNGEE. The CDR3 DNA is TGTGCCAGCAGCGACGGGACTAGCGGGAGGTCCTACGAGCAGTACTTC. This codes for CASSDGTSGRSYEQYF.

A note on this clone: Distinct nucleotide sequences in the sample also encode this CDR3. This rearrangement joins TRBV27 to TRBJ1-5; 9 positions agree with TRBD1. Germline V lookup: CDR1 MNHEY, CDR2 SMNVEV (reference sequence). The CDR3 extends over 15 amino acids. J gave up 1 base and V 6 bases, and 4 bases lay outside the gene matches. CDR3 sequence (DNA): TGTGCCAGCAGCCCGGACAGGGGAAGCAATCAGCCCCAGCATTTT. Protein product: CASSPDRGSNQPQHF.

The chain has TRBV10-3 and TRBJ1-2, with no clear D. Trimming left V 6 bases short and J 3 bases short, with 5 bases between. This CDR3 comprises 11 residues. Germline V gene lookup returns CDR1 ENHRY and CDR2 SYGVKD. This chain's CDR3 is CAIRGDYGYTF. The DNA for the CDR3 is TGTGCCATCAGGGGAGACTATGGCTACACCTTC.

The chain links TRBV27 to TRBJ2-1, with 9 nucleotides matching TRBD2. CDR3 length: 11 amino acids. V shed 3 bases, J shed 15 bases, and the junction held 3 bases outside the gene matches. Germline CDR1 and CDR2: MNHEY and SMNVEV (reference sequence). CDR3 DNA: TGTGCCAGCAGTTTTGCGGGAGGGGTGTTCTTC. This sequence encodes CASSFAGGVFF.

The chain is built from TRBV28 and TRBJ1-5; D is ambiguous. The V gene lost 5 bases and the J gene lost 0 bases, with 11 bases spanning the gap. Germline lookup yields CDR1 MDHEN and CDR2 SYDVKM. This CDR3 is built from 15 residues. CDR3 region: CASSTRTLSNQPQHF. The CDR3 nucleotides are TGTGCCAGCAGTACGAGGACTCTTAGCAATCAGCCCCAGCATTTT.

For this clone: Other DNA sequences in this specimen translate into the identical CDR3. The chain has TRBV5-1 and TRBJ1-2; D might be TRBD1 (6 bases). CDR3 length: 14 amino acids. Germline lookup yields CDR1 SGHRS and CDR2 YFSETQ. The V gene lost 0 bases and the J gene lost 3 bases, with 9 bases spanning the gap. The CDR3 bases are TGCGCCAGCAGCTTGGCGTCAGGGGACTATGGCTACACCTTC. Its translation: CASSLASGDYGYTF.

The chain is built from TRBV9 and TRBJ1-1, with D hard to call. Germline CDR1 and CDR2: SGDLS and YYNGEE. Between the trimmed V and J ends, which lost 2 bases and 8 bases, there was a span of 16 bases. This CDR3 spans 14 amino acids. This chain's CDR3 is CASSVSDGREEAFF. In DNA, the CDR3 is TGTGCCAGCAGCGTTAGTGACGGAAGGGAAGAAGCTTTCTTT.

The chain combines TRBV30 with TRBJ2-1; possibly TRBD2 for D (6 bases). Germline V gene sequence: CDR1 GTSNPN, CDR2 SVGIG (reference sequence). With 5 bases removed from V and 4 bases from J, the gap between germline ends came to 15 bases. This CDR3 comprises 14 residues. The CDR3, as DNA: TGTGCCTGGGAAGGGACTGAGAATTACAATGAGCAGTTCTTC. Translation: CAWEGTENYNEQFF.

The gene calls are TRBV9 and TRBJ1-3, with a tentative D call TRBD1 (6 bases). Trimming left V 2 bases short and J 2 bases short, with 17 bases between. The germline V gene encodes CDR1 SGDLS and CDR2 YYNGEE. This CDR3 is built from 17 residues. For the CDR3, the DNA is TGTGCCAGCAGCGTCTACAGGGAAAATCTAGCTGGAAACACCATATATTTT. Its protein product is CASSVYRENLAGNTIYF.

V is TRBV4-3 and J is TRBJ2-7; TRBD2 might be the D (6 bases). The V end was cut by 1 base, the J end by 2 bases, with 18 bases between. This CDR3 has 17 amino acids. Germline values: CDR1 LGHNA, CDR2 YSLEER. The CDR3 DNA reads as TGCGCCAGCAGCCAAGGAGACGTATTTCGGGGGACCTACGAGCAGTACTTC. The encoded protein is CASSQGDVFRGTYEQYF.

The chain uses TRBV30 and TRBJ2-7; D unclear. This CDR3 is 13 amino acids long. Germline CDR1 reads GTSNPN; CDR2 reads SVGIG (reference sequence). Deletions cut 0 bases from V and 2 bases from J, with 8 bases between. As DNA, the CDR3 is TGTGCCTGGAGTGTAGTAAGCCCCTACGAGCAGTACTTC. It translates to CAWSVVSPYEQYF.

This rearrangement joins TRBV5-6 to TRBJ2-2, with TRBD1 as a possible D gene (5 bases). CDR1 and CDR2 (germline): SGHDT, YYEEEE. The V end lost 4 bases, the J end lost 1 base, and 14 bases lay between the germline ends. The CDR3 contains 16 residues. CDR3 protein: CASSPLGLLNTGELFF. CDR3 DNA sequence: TGTGCCAGCAGCCCCCTGGGGCTTTTGAACACCGGGGAGCTGTTTTTT.

The V gene is TRBV5-5, the J gene TRBJ2-7; D gene unclear. CDR1 and CDR2 from the germline V gene are SGHKS and YYEKEE (reference sequence). There are 11 residues in the CDR3. Trimming cost V 4 bases and J 3 bases, with 5 bases left between them. The CDR3 nucleotides are TGTGCCAGCAGCACTTACTACGAGCAGTACTTC. This encodes CASSTYYEQYF.

The chain has TRBV6-4 and TRBJ2-7; perhaps TRBD2 as D (6 bases). The CDR3 length is 13 residues. Germline-derived CDR1 and CDR2 are MRHNA and SNTAGT. The V end was cut by 11 bases, the J end by 3 bases, with 17 bases between. CDR3 nucleotides: TGTGCCGGGATGGCGGGGACCAACTACGAGCAGTACTTC. Translation gives CAGMAGTNYEQYF.

Comment on this clone: This sample includes further DNA sequences coding for the same CDR3. The rearrangement joins TRBV29-1 to TRBJ2-7, with D possibly being TRBD1 or TRBD2 (5 bases each). The CDR3 totals 11 residues. V was clipped by 3 bases and J by 3 bases, with 6 bases between them. Germline lookup yields CDR1 SQVTM and CDR2 ANQGSEA. The CDR3 here is CSVDGGYEQYF. Here the CDR3 DNA reads TGCAGCGTTGATGGGGGCTACGAGCAGTACTTC.

The rearrangement joins TRBV5-4 to TRBJ2-7; D is perhaps TRBD1 or TRBD2 (6 bases each). Germline V gene sequence: CDR1 SGHNT, CDR2 YYREEE (reference sequence). V was pared by 4 bases and J by 1 base, with 9 bases between. The CDR3 sequence is 13 residues long. The CDR3 bases are TGTGCCAGCAGCGGGGGGCTTTCCTACGAGCAGTACTTC. Its translation: CASSGGLSYEQYF.

The gene calls are TRBV6-5 and TRBJ2-7; 9 bases match TRBD1. V dropped 6 bases and J dropped 2; count of bases not matched to a gene: 5. Looked up from germline, CDR1 is MNHEY and CDR2 is SVGAGI. The CDR3 has 14 amino acids. CDR3 in amino acids: CASSIGQGTYEQYF. The CDR3 DNA is TGTGCCAGCAGCATCGGACAGGGGACCTACGAGCAGTACTTC.

This chain joins TRBV4-3 and TRBJ2-1, with 7 bases fitting TRBD2. CDR3 length equals 16 residues. Germline CDR1 reads LGHNA; CDR2 reads YSLEER. V shed 5 bases, J shed 8 bases, and the junction held 15 bases outside the gene matches. The CDR3 DNA follows: TGCGCCAGCAGCGAGAATATTGGGGAGGGGAGGGATGAGCAGTTCTTC. It encodes CASSENIGEGRDEQFF.

This chain links TRBV7-3 with TRBJ2-2; tentative D call: TRBD2 (5 bases). The CDR3 consists of 16 residues. Deletions cut 1 base from V and 2 bases from J, with 11 bases between. Germline V gene sequence: CDR1 SGHTA, CDR2 FQGTGA. This CDR3 reads CASSLMHGINTGELFF. CDR3 DNA: TGTGCCAGCAGCTTAATGCACGGGATTAACACCGGGGAGCTGTTTTTT.

The chain links TRBV27 to TRBJ2-7; D is uncertain. Germline CDR1 reads MNHEY; CDR2 reads SMNVEV (reference sequence). This CDR3 region has 13 residues. V was shortened by 7 bases and J by 3 bases, with 13 bases between the two germline ends. CDR3 coding DNA: TGTGCCAGCAAAGGCCCCCGGGTCTACGAGCAGTACTTC. Amino acids: CASKGPRVYEQYF.

The genes are TRBV29-1 and TRBJ2-1; 8 nucleotides align to TRBD2. Trimming took 0 bases from V and 0 from J; bases not matched to a gene: 10. Looked up from germline, CDR1 is SQVTM and CDR2 is ANQGSEA. The CDR3 consists of 18 residues. The CDR3 bases are TGCAGCGTTGAAGAGGTCCTACTAGCGGTACTCTCCTACAATGAGCAGTTCTTC. Protein: CSVEEVLLAVLSYNEQFF.